This T cell receptor beta chain was captured by sequencing in a study of control samples from healthy donors and cancer patients (dated by TCRdb to 2020 to 2021). To note about this clone: The antigen it binds to is not known. Relative to the germline gene, one junction end is altered; a read error may explain this.

CDR1 is given as SNHLY and CDR2 as FYNNEI, both from the germline V gene. The CDR3 covers 17 residues, taking in both the cysteine and the phenylalanine. Only CDR3 DNA is held: 51 bases, read in frame from base 1. Libraries were built with the immunoSEQ multiplex PCR assay. Held by TCRdb, this immuneACCESS table contains in-frame sequences only and omits some clones. Under half of the omission traces to an unresolved V gene where checked; the cause of the rest is unknown. The sample table contains about 110,000 clones; only one count was recorded for roughly 90% of them. Less than 4% of the sample comes from the top ten.

Rearrangement joined TRBV2 to TRBJ2-3; the junction holds 13 bases that match TRBD2. This clonotype originated in a woman aged 60 to 75 with lung cancer. Sequencing was carried out using PBMCs. The CDR3 protein sequence reads: CASREGGLAGSTDTQYF. DNA sequence: TGTGCCAGCAGGGAAGGGGGACTAGCGGGAAGCACAGATACGCAGTATTTT.